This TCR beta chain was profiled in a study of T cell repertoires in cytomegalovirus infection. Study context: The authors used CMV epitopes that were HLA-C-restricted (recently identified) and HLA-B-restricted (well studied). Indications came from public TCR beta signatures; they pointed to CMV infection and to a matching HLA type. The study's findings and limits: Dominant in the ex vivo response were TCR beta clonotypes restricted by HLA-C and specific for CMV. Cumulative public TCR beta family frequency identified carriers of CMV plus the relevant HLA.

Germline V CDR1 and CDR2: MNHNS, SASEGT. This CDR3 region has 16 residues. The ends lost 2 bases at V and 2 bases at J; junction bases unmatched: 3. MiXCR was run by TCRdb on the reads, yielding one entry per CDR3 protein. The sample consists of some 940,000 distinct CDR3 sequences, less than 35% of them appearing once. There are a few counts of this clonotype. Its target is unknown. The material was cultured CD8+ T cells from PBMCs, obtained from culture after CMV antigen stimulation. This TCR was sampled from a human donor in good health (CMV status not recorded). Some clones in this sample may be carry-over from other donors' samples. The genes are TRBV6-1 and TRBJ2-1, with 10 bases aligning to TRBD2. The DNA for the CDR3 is TGTGCCAGCAGTGAAAAAGCGGGGGGGCCCTACAATGAGCAGTTCTTC. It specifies CASSEKAGGPYNEQFF.